Shown below are 29 T cell receptor beta chains from a single sample sequenced in a study of blood T cell repertoires in COVID-19. Assay: immunoSEQ multiplex PCR; the TCRdb copy retains only in-frame clones and omits some. The table shows some 180,000 clones, with over 70% occurring only once. The specimen sequenced was peripheral blood. The receptors stem from a woman aged 40 to 50 with COVID-19, enrolled during active disease.

This clone was detected only once. The gene calls are TRBV4-1 and TRBJ1-1; 8 bases are a match to TRBD1. CDR3 length equals 14 residues. CDR1 and CDR2 (germline): MGHRA, YSYEKL. V lost 5 bases, J lost 1 base, and 3 bases stayed unmatched. CDR3 protein: CASSIQGENTEAFF. In DNA form, the CDR3 reads TGCGCCAGCAGCATACAGGGGGAGAACACTGAAGCTTTCTTT.

This clone appeared a single time. The rearrangement joins TRBV18 to TRBJ1-1; D gene unclear. This CDR3 is built from 13 residues. CDR1 is KGHSH and CDR2 is LQKENI in the germline V gene. Between the trimmed V and J ends, which lost 5 bases and 8 bases, there was a span of 15 bases. The DNA for the CDR3 is TGTGCCAGCTCAACCAGTCCCCGGGAGGAAGCTTTCTTT. Amino acids: CASSTSPREEAFF. The full variable domain, with the rest looked up from reference TRBV18 and TRBJ1-1, is NAGVMQNPRHLVRRRGQEARLRCSPMKGHSHVYWYRQLPEEGLKFMVYLQKENIIDESGMPKERFSAEFPKEGPSILRIQQVVRGDSAAYFCASSTSPREEAFFGQGTRLTVV.

V gene TRBV29-1 combines with J gene TRBJ2-5; 7 bases agree with TRBD1. CDR3 size: 14 residues. V was clipped by 7 bases and J by 2 bases; unmatched bases: 10. Germline lookup yields CDR1 SQVTM and CDR2 ANQGSEA. The CDR3, as DNA: TGCAGCGCAATGGGACAGACGGTTCAAGAGACCCAGTACTTC. This codes for CSAMGQTVQETQYF. The variable domain in full, completed from reference TRBV29-1 and TRBJ2-5, reads SAVISQKPSRDICQRGTSLTIQCQVDSQVTMMFWYRQQPGQSLTLIATANQGSEATYESGFVIDKFPISRPNLTFSTLTVSNMSPEDSSIYLCSAMGQTVQETQYFGPGTRLLVL.

This chain uses TRBV19 with TRBJ2-7, with TRBD1 identical over 7 bases. This CDR3 comprises 14 residues. With 2 bases clipped from V and 4 bases from J, the junction kept 5 bases outside the gene matches. CDR1 and CDR2 (germline): LNHDA, SQIVND (reference sequence). As DNA, the CDR3 is TGTGCCAGTAGTATATCAGGACAGGAGTACGAGCAGTACTTC. Translating it yields CASSISGQEYEQYF.

The chain has TRBV6-4 and TRBJ2-1; 8 bases align to TRBD2. The CDR3 contains 16 residues. Germline V CDR1 and CDR2: MRHNA, SNTAGT. The J segment lost 0 bases and the V segment lost 2 bases, leaving 3 bases of the junction unmatched. The CDR3 here is CASSDQGTSSYNEQFF. DNA for the CDR3: TGTGCCAGCAGTGACCAGGGGACTAGCTCCTACAATGAGCAGTTCTTC.

The V call is TRBV5-1, the J call TRBJ2-5; possible D gene TRBD1, 6 bases. CDR1 and CDR2 (germline): SGHRS, YFSETQ. Trimming pared 6 bases from V and 2 bases from J, leaving 17 bases between. The CDR3 totals 15 residues. The CDR3 bases are TGCGCCAGCACCCGTCTACAGGGATCGCAAGAGACCCAGTACTTC. It translates to CASTRLQGSQETQYF.

The gene calls are TRBV5-1 and TRBJ2-7, with D possibly being TRBD2 (5 bases). CDR3 length equals 15 residues. Germline assignment: CDR1 SGHRS and CDR2 YFSETQ. The V end lost 0 bases, the J end lost 7 bases, and 17 bases lay between the germline ends. The CDR3 DNA sequence: TGCGCCAGCAGCTTGGTTTCGGACCTCCCGGGGGAGCAGTACTTC. As protein: CASSLVSDLPGEQYF.

V is TRBV27 and J is TRBJ2-7; possible D gene TRBD1, 6 bases. The CDR3 runs 12 residues. Germline CDR1 and CDR2: MNHEY and SMNVEV (reference sequence). V lost 5 bases and J lost 2, with 7 bases in between. CDR3 bases: TGTGCCAGCAGTCCAGGGGCCTACGAGCAGTACTTC. It specifies CASSPGAYEQYF.

V is TRBV10-3 and J is TRBJ1-1; 7 bases fit TRBD1. The CDR3 is 13 amino acids. Unmatched junction bases numbered 8, after V lost 6 bases and J lost 7 bases. Germline loops: CDR1 ENHRY, CDR2 SYGVKD. As DNA, the CDR3 is TGTGCCATCAGCGTGACAGGGTCTGGTGAAGCTTTCTTT. Translated: CAISVTGSGEAFF.

The V gene is TRBV27, the J gene TRBJ1-2; D might be TRBD1 (5 bases). The ends were cut back, 8 bases at V and 6 bases at J, with 10 bases in the middle. The germline CDR1 and CDR2 sequences are MNHEY and SMNVEV (reference sequence). The CDR3 is 11 amino acids. This CDR3 is CASGSGDGYTF. CDR3 DNA: TGTGCCAGCGGGTCGGGGGATGGCTACACCTTC.

J is TRBJ2-7 and V is TRBV27; D remains unclear. Trimming removed 0 bases from V and 0 bases from J, with 6 bases in between. Germline CDR1 reads MNHEY; CDR2 reads SMNVEV (reference sequence). The CDR3 consists of 14 residues. CDR3 in DNA: TGTGCCAGCAGTTTATCCATTAGCTCCTACGAGCAGTACTTC. As protein: CASSLSISSYEQYF.

The chain has TRBV7-2 and TRBJ1-6, with 7 bases aligning to TRBD1. Germline V gene lookup returns CDR1 SGHTA and CDR2 FQGNSA. V was pared by 1 base and J by 7 bases, with 10 bases of the junction left unmatched. This CDR3 is built from 17 residues. CDR3 loop: CASSLDYDRATNSPLHF. The CDR3 nucleotides are TGTGCCAGCAGCTTAGACTACGACAGGGCGACGAATTCACCCCTCCACTTT.

This clone was counted once. V gene TRBV6-5 combines with J gene TRBJ2-1; a weak D match, TRBD2 (5 bases). CDR3 length: 14 amino acids. Trimming stripped 10 bases from V and 10 bases from J, with 23 bases between. CDR1 is MNHEY and CDR2 is SVGAGI in the germline V gene. The CDR3 region is CATGPGMLKTEQFF. CDR3 nucleotides: TGTGCCACGGGTCCGGGGATGCTTAAGACGGAGCAGTTCTTC.

The chain has TRBV12-5 and TRBJ1-2; 8 nucleotides agree with TRBD1. V was pared by 6 bases and J by 0 bases, with 15 bases of the junction left unmatched. CDR3 size: 18 residues. Germline V lookup: CDR1 LGHNT, CDR2 FRNRAP. The CDR3 DNA sequence: TGTGCTAGTGGCCGGATCAGGGGGCGCGATTGGGCTAACTATGGCTACACCTTC. Protein: CASGRIRGRDWANYGYTF. Full variable domain (outside the CDR3, taken from reference TRBV12-5 and TRBJ1-2): DARVTQTPRHKVTEMGQEVTMRCQPILGHNTVFWYRQTMMQGLELLAYFRNRAPLDDSGMPKDRFSAEMPDATLATLKIQPSEPRDSAVYFCASGRIRGRDWANYGYTFGSGTRLTVV.

J is TRBJ1-6 and V is TRBV10-2; 7 nucleotides line up with TRBD1. Losses at the gene ends were 8 bases for V and 0 bases for J; bases not matched to a gene: 16. Germline V CDR1 and CDR2: WSHSY, SAAADI. The CDR3 runs 19 residues. The CDR3 spells CASEDAVQGHSSYNSPLHF. CDR3 nucleotide sequence: TGCGCCAGCGAAGACGCTGTACAGGGGCACAGCTCCTATAATTCACCCCTCCACTTT.

V gene TRBV19 combines with J gene TRBJ2-5; 10 bases are shared with TRBD1. Germline V gene data show CDR1 as LNHDA and CDR2 as SQIVND (reference sequence). V was clipped by 5 bases and J by 7 bases; unmatched bases: 10. This CDR3 spans 15 amino acids. The CDR3 loop reads CASSRTGGPPGTQYF. CDR3 bases: TGTGCCAGTAGTCGGACAGGGGGACCCCCGGGGACCCAGTACTTC.

The chain combines TRBV19 with TRBJ2-3, with D tentatively TRBD1 (5 bases). There are 13 residues in the CDR3. The V end lost 3 bases, the J end lost 4 bases, and 8 bases lay between the germline ends. The germline gives CDR1 LNHDA, CDR2 SQIVND (reference sequence). The CDR3: CASSMQGADTQYF. The CDR3 DNA is TGTGCCAGTAGTATGCAGGGCGCAGATACGCAGTATTTT. The entire variable domain, with the rest obtained from reference TRBV19 and TRBJ2-3, is as follows: DGGITQSPKYLFRKEGQNVTLSCEQNLNHDAMYWYRQDPGQGLRLIYYSQIVNDFQKGDIAEGYSVSREKKESFPLTVTSAQKNPTAFYLCASSMQGADTQYFGPGTRLTVL.

The chain joins TRBV7-8 to TRBJ2-7; 8 nucleotides align to TRBD2. The CDR3 has 17 residues. Germline V gene sequence: CDR1 SGHVS, CDR2 FQNEAQ. V trimming: 4 bases; J trimming: 0 bases; junction bases outside the gene matches: 11. The CDR3 DNA reads TGTGCCAGCAGCTCTCTCGTAGCGGGGTCCGGCTCCTACGAGCAGTACTTC. Residues: CASSSLVAGSGSYEQYF.

The gene calls are TRBV5-1 and TRBJ1-5; TRBD1 is a possible D gene (5 bases). V lost 3 bases, J lost 7 bases, and 17 bases lay in between. Germline values: CDR1 SGHRS, CDR2 YFSETQ. CDR3 length: 15 residues. In DNA, the CDR3 is TGCGCCAGCAGCTCGGGAGGGGACTTTGGGCAGCCCCAGCATTTT. As protein: CASSSGGDFGQPQHF.

The chain recombines TRBV5-6 with TRBJ2-1; a weak D match, TRBD2 (7 bases). The CDR3 consists of 14 residues. V lost 4 bases and J 8 bases, leaving 16 bases between the germline ends. Germline V gives CDR1 SGHDT, CDR2 YYEEEE. The CDR3 DNA reads as TGTGCCAGCAGCCGGGACTACAGGGACGATGAGCAGTTCTTC. It encodes CASSRDYRDDEQFF. Filled out from reference TRBV5-6 and TRBJ2-1, the complete variable domain reads DAGVTQSPTHLIKTRGQQVTLRCSPKSGHDTVSWYQQALGQGPQFIFQYYEEEERQRGNFPDRFSGHQFPNYSSELNVNALLLGDSALYLCASSRDYRDDEQFFGPGTRLTVL.

The genes are TRBV27 and TRBJ2-7, with D perhaps matching TRBD1 (5 bases). V was shortened by 2 bases and J by 3 bases, with 11 bases between the two germline ends. The length of the CDR3 is 14 residues. Germline V gene data show CDR1 as MNHEY and CDR2 as SMNVEV (reference sequence). The CDR3 reads CASSLTPTDYEQYF. For the CDR3, the DNA is TGTGCCAGCAGTTTAACCCCGACAGACTACGAGCAGTACTTC.

The V gene is TRBV16, the J gene TRBJ2-7; D unresolved. Trimming took 0 bases from V and 3 from J, leaving 12 bases between them. Germline V CDR1 and CDR2: KGHSY, FQNENV. This CDR3 spans 15 amino acids. The CDR3 is CASSQSAAGRYEQYF. The CDR3 DNA sequence: TGTGCCAGCAGCCAATCGGCGGCCGGCCGCTACGAGCAGTACTTC.

As concerns this clone: One junction end does not reproduce the germline sequence, and a read error may be involved. The chain uses TRBV7-7 and TRBJ2-1; 9 nucleotides match TRBD2. The CDR3 length is 16 residues. In germline, CDR1 is SSHAT, CDR2 FNYEAQ (reference sequence). The CDR3 is CASSFRAGGPRDEQFF. As DNA, the CDR3 is TGTGCTAGCAGCTTCAGGGCGGGAGGGCCCCGGGATGAGCAGTTCTTC.

The V and J genes are TRBV3-1 (or the pseudogene TRBV3-2) and TRBJ1-2; TRBD1 matches at 7 bases. J gave up 4 bases and V 5 bases, and 7 bases lay outside the gene matches. Germline CDR1 is LGHDT and CDR2 is YNNKEL (reference sequence). The CDR3 runs to 14 residues. CDR3 protein: CASSEGAAPYGYTF. The CDR3 DNA reads TGTGCCAGCAGCGAGGGGGCGGCCCCCTATGGCTACACCTTC.

The rearrangement joins TRBV10-2 to TRBJ2-7, with D perhaps TRBD2 (6 bases). Trimming took off 8 bases at V and 3 bases at J, with 8 bases between the two ends. CDR3 length: 11 residues. Germline-derived CDR1 and CDR2 are WSHSY and SAAADI. The CDR3 bases are TGCGCCAGCCAGACTAGCTACGAGCAGTACTTC. It translates to CASQTSYEQYF.

This chain links TRBV9 with TRBJ2-1; 9 bases are a match to TRBD1. J lost 6 bases, V lost 5 bases, and 12 bases had no gene match. CDR1 and CDR2 from the germline V gene are SGDLS and YYNGEE. This CDR3 has 16 residues. In nucleotides, the CDR3 is TGTGCCAGCAGTGTCACCGGGACAGGGTTGGGCAATGAGCAGTTCTTC. This translates into CASSVTGTGLGNEQFF.

The chain carries TRBV14 and TRBJ1-1, with D unclear. This CDR3 has 12 amino acids. Germline values: CDR1 SGHDN, CDR2 FVKESK. Trimming removed 1 base from V and 6 bases from J, with 6 bases in between. CDR3 sequence: CASSQGAPEAFF. The CDR3 DNA sequence: TGTGCCAGCAGCCAAGGGGCACCTGAAGCTTTCTTT.

The V and J genes are TRBV6-5 and TRBJ2-7; weak D call: TRBD2 (5 bases). The CDR3 covers 13 residues. Germline CDR1 is MNHEY and CDR2 is SVGAGI. V lost 7 bases to trimming and J lost 2 bases, with 12 bases between them. For the CDR3, the DNA is TGTGCCAGCAAAGGACTGGCTACCTACGAGCAGTACTTC. Translated, it gives CASKGLATYEQYF.

This clone was seen a handful of times. This chain links TRBV3-1 (or the pseudogene TRBV3-2) with TRBJ1-4; D is ambiguous. Germline values: CDR1 LGHDT, CDR2 YNNKEL (reference sequence). Trimming removed 2 bases from V and 4 bases from J, with 8 bases in between. CDR3 length: 14 amino acids. The CDR3 nucleotides are TGTGCCAGCAGCCAAATCACTTTTAATGAAAAACTGTTTTTT. Encoded protein: CASSQITFNEKLFF.